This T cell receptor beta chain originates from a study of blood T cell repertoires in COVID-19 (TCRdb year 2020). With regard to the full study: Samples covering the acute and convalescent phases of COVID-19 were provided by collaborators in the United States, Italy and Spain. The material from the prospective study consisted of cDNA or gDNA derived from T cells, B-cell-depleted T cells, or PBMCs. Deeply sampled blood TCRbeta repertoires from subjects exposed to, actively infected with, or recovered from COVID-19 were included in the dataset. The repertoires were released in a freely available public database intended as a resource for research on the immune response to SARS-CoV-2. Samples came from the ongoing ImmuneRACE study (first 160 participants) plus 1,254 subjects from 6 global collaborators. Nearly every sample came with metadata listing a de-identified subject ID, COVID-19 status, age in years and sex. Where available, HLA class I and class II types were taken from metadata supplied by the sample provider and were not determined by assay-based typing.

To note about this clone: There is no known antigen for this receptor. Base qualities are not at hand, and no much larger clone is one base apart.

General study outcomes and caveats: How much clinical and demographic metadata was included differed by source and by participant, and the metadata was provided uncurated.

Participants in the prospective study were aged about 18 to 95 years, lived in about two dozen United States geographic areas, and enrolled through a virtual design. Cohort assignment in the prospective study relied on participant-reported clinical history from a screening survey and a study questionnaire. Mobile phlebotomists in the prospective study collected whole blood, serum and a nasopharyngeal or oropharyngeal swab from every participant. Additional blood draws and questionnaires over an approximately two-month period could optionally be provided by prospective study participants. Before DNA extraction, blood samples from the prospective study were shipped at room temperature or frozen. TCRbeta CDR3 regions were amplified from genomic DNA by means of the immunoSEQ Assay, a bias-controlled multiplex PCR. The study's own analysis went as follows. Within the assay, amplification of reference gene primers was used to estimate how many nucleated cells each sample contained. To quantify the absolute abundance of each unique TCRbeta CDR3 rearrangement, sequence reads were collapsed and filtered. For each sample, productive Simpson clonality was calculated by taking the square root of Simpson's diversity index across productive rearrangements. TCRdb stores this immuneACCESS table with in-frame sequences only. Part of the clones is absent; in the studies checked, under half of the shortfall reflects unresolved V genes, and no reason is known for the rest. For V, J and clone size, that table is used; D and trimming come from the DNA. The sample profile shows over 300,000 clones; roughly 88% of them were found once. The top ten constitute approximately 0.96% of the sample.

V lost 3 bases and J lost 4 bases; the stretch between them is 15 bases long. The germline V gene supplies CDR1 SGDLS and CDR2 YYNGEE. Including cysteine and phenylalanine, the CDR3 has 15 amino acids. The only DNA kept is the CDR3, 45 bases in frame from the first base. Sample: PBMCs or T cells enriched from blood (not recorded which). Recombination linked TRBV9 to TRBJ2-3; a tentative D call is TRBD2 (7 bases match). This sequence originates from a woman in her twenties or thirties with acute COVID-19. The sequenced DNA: TGTGCCAGCAGCGGATTAGGGGGGGCCGCAGATACGCAGTATTTT. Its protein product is CASSGLGGAADTQYF.